This T cell receptor (beta chain) was sequenced for a study of blood T cell repertoires in COVID-19. Whole-study context: Whether acute or convalescent, the COVID-19 samples came from the United States, Italy and Spain. From T cells, B-cell-depleted T cells, or PBMCs came the material, which was cDNA or gDNA.

Enrolled during active infection, Seattle patients were then followed longitudinally. Repertoires were generated with immunoSEQ multiplex PCR, while TCRdb's copy carries only in-frame clones and drops some. The sample has 350,000 to 400,000 clones; more than 80% are singletons. With 1 base clipped from V and 0 bases from J, the junction kept 11 bases outside the gene matches. CDR1 is SGHNT and CDR2 is YYREEE in the germline V gene (reference sequence). CDR3 size: 18 residues. The V and J genes are TRBV5-4 and TRBJ2-3; 7 bases are shared with TRBD2. The receptor comes from a woman aged 30 to 39 with COVID-19, enrolled during active disease. The sequenced sample was peripheral blood. The CDR3 loop is CASSLKGGGLSSTDTQYF. In DNA form, the CDR3 reads TGTGCCAGCAGCTTGAAGGGCGGGGGTTTGTCTAGCACAGATACGCAGTATTTT.